The subject of this entry is one TCR beta chain. The sample comes from a study of shared clonotypes between healthy human individuals. Only in-frame clones appear in the TCRdb table, and some are missing; sequencing was by immunoSEQ multiplex PCR. Found here are around 2,100,000 clones, around 96% of them singletons; the top ten hold 0.9% to 1.5%. CD45RO-negative, CCR7-selected cells formed the naive CD8 fraction, which excluded terminally differentiated effector memory CD45RA+ cells. Sequencing was performed on naive CD8+ T cells sorted from blood. This TCR was recovered from a young man in good health.

CDR3 bases: TGTGCCAGCAGCTTCAGAGACAGTGGCTATGGCTACACCTTC. This encodes CASSFRDSGYGYTF. The chain couples TRBV7-2 to TRBJ1-2, with a weak D call TRBD1 (5 bases). This CDR3 spans 14 amino acids. Germline V lookup: CDR1 SGHTA, CDR2 FQGNSA. Trimming removed 3 bases at V and 4 bases at J, with 12 bases between.